This T cell receptor (beta chain) was recorded in a study of identical twins. Details on this clonotype: The DNA is omitted, as the CDR3 cannot be located on it reliably, and the CDR3 follows TCRdb's listing.

The germline V gene has CDR1 SGHNT and CDR2 YENEEA. The CDR3 length equals 16 residues, ends included. MiXCR was run by TCRdb on the 5' RACE reads, yielding one entry per CDR3 protein. Of fewer than 550,000 distinct CDR3 sequences listed, about 15% are singletons. The sample also formed part of further work on yellow fever vaccine responses in identical twins.

Material for sequencing was CD4+ T cells sorted from blood. This receptor was identified in a young woman in good health. V is TRBV11-3 and J is TRBJ2-2; the table's D call, TRBD1, has no DNA check behind it. CDR3 sequence: CASSLSRQGATGSCFF.